The following is a TCR beta chain sequence with its context. This sample is drawn from a study of blood T cell repertoires in COVID-19. Here immunoSEQ multiplex PCR was the method, and the copy in TCRdb shows in-frame clones only, minus some. The top ten hold about 15% of the sample, which has some 250,000 clones, approximately 82% seen once. V was shortened by 3 bases and J by 3 bases, with 11 bases between the two germline ends. Looked up from germline, CDR1 is KGHSH and CDR2 is LQKENI. This CDR3 has 14 residues. Sequencing was performed on PBMCs or T cells enriched from blood (not recorded which). The rearrangement joins TRBV18 to TRBJ1-2, with a tentative D call TRBD1 (5 bases). This TCR came from a man aged 35 to 55 who had recovered from COVID-19. CDR3 loop: CASSPIDRDYGYTF. The CDR3 coding sequence is TGTGCCAGCTCACCGATAGACAGAGACTATGGCTACACCTTC. The full variable domain, rest sourced from reference TRBV18 and TRBJ1-2, is NAGVMQNPRHLVRRRGQEARLRCSPMKGHSHVYWYRQLPEEGLKFMVYLQKENIIDESGMPKERFSAEFPKEGPSILRIQQVVRGDSAAYFCASSPIDRDYGYTFGSGTRLTVV.